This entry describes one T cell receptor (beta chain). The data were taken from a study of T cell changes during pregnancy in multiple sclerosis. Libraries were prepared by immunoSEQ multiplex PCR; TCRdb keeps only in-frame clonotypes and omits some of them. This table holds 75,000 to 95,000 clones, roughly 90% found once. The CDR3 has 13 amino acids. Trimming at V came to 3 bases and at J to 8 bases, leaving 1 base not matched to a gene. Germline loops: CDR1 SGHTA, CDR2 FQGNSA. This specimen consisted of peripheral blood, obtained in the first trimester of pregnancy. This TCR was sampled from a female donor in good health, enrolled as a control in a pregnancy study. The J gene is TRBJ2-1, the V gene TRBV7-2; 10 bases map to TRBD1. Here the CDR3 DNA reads TGTGCCAGCAGCTTTGGGACAGGGGATGAGCAGTTCTTC. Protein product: CASSFGTGDEQFF.